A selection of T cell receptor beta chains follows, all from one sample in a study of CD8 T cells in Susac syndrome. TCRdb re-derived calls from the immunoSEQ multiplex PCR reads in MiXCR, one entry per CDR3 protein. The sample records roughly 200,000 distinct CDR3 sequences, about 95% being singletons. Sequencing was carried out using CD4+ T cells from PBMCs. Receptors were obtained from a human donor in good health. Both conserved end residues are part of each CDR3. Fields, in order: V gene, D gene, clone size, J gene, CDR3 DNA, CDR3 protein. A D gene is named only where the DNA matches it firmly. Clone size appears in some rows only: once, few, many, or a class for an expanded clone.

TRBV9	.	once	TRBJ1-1	TGTGCCAGCAGCGCAAGAACTGACCCCTACACTGAAGCTTTCTTT	CASSARTDPYTEAFF
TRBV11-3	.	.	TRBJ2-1	TGTGCCAGCAGCTTAGGGGGGAGTTTGTACAATGAGCAGTTCTTC	CASSLGGSLYNEQFF
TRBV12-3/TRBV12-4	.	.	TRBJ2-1	TGTGCCAGCAGTTTAGGGATAGCGGCCTACAATGAGCAGTTCTTC	CASSLGIAAYNEQFF
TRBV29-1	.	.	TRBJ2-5	TGCAGCGTCTCCCGGGGAGGAGACTGGGAGACCCAGTACTTC	CSVSRGGDWETQYF
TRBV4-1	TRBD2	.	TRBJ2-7	TGCGCCAGCAGCCAAGGAAACATAGGGCCCCTAGCGGGGGGGGAGGCCCTCTCCTCCGAGCAGTACTTC	CASSQGNIGPLAGGEALSSEQYF
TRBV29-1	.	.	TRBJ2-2	TGCAGCGTTGAGAGAGGGTATGGTGAGCTGTTTTTT	CSVERGYGELFF
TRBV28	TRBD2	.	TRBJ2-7	TGTGCCAGCAGCCCGACTAGCGGGTCCCCCCGGCAGTACTTC	CASSPTSGSPRQYF
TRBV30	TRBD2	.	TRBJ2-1	TGTGCCTGGGGACCTAATAGTTGGGTAGCGGGTGAGAAGTTCTTC	CAWGPNSWVAGEKFF
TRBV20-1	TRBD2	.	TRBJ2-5	TGCAGTGCTAGGTCCCCGGGGGGAGAGACCCAGTACTTC	CSARSPGGETQYF
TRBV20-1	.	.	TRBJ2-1	TGCAGTGCTAGAGATCAAAGGGGGGCCCTCCATGAGCAGTTCTTC	CSARDQRGALHEQFF
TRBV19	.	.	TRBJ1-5	TGTGCCAGTAGTATCGTCGTGCCGGGTCAGCCCCAGCATTTT	CASSIVVPGQPQHF
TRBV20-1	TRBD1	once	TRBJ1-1	TGCAGTGCTTCCGGACAGGTGCCCCTCACTGAAGCTTTCTTT	CSASGQVPLTEAFF
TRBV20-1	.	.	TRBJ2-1	TGCAGTGCTACGGGTTTATGGCGGGAACAGGATGAGCAGTTCTTC	CSATGLWREQDEQFF
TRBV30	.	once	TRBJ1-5	TGTGCCTGGAGTCGGGACATGGGCAATCAGCCCCAGCATTTT	CAWSRDMGNQPQHF
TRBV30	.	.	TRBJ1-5	TGTGCCTGGAGATCGAATCAGCCCCAGCATTTT	CAWRSNQPQHF
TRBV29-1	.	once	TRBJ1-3	TGCAGCGTTGAAGATCGTTCTGGAAACACCATATATTTT	CSVEDRSGNTIYF
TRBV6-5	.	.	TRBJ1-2	TGTGCCAGCAGTTATGATGGCAGGGGATATGGCTACACCTTC	CASSYDGRGYGYTF
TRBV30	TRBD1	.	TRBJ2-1	TGTGCCACACAGGGGTGGTCCTACAATGAGCAGTTCTTC	CATQGWSYNEQFF
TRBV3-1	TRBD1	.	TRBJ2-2	TGTGCCAGCAGTCTGGGACAGGGTCGGACCGGGGAGCTGTTTTTT	CASSLGQGRTGELFF
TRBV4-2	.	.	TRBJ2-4	TGTGCCAGCAGCCAAGGGGCGGATATAGCCAAAAACATTCAGTACTTC	CASSQGADIAKNIQYF
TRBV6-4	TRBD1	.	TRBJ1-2	TGTGCCAGCAGTCGAGGACAGGGAAGTGGCTACACCTTC	CASSRGQGSGYTF
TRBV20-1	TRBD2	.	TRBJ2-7	TGCAGTGCATCTACTAGCGGGAGGGTTAGCCACGAGCAGTACTTC	CSASTSGRVSHEQYF
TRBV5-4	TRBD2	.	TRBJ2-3	TGTGCCAGCAGCCCCCCGGAGCTAGCGGGAGATACGCAGTATTTT	CASSPPELAGDTQYF
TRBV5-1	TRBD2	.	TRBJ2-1	TGCGCCAGCAGCTTGGCTTCCGGGAGGAGCAATGAGCAGTTCTTC	CASSLASGRSNEQFF
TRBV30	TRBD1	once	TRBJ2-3	TGTGCCTGCAACTTCCCCCCGGGACAGGGGAGTACGCAGTATTTT	CACNFPPGQGSTQYF
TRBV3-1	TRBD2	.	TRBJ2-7	TGTGCCAGCAGCCGAAAGCGGGAACGGACGTACGAGCAGTACTTC	CASSRKRERTYEQYF
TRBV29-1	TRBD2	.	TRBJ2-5	TGCAGCTGCCAGTCGGTAGCGGGACAAGAGACCCAGTACTTC	CSCQSVAGQETQYF
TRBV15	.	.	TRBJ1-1	TGTGCCACCAGCAGGGGGGTGAACACTGAAGCTTTCTTT	CATSRGVNTEAFF
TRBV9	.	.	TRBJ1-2	TGTGCCAGCAGCGTAGGGTCTCCAGTCTATGGCTACACCTTC	CASSVGSPVYGYTF
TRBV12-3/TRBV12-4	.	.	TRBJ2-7	TGTGCCAGCAGTCTACATCTAGGGTCCACCTACGAGCAGTACTTC	CASSLHLGSTYEQYF
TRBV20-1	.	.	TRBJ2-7	TGCAGTGCTATTCCCAGCTCCTACGAGCAGTACTTC	CSAIPSSYEQYF
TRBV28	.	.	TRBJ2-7	TGTGCCAGCAGTTTGTCCCTAACCTACGAGCAGTACTTC	CASSLSLTYEQYF
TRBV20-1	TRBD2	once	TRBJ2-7	TGCAGTGCTAGAGACGAAGCGGGAGGGCAATACGAGCAGTACTTC	CSARDEAGGQYEQYF
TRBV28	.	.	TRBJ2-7	TGTGCCAGCAGCCGCTTCGAGCAGTACTTC	CASSRFEQYF
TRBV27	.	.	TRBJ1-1	TGTGCCAGCAGTTTTCAAGCGTATACCGTGGCTTTCTTT	CASSFQAYTVAFF
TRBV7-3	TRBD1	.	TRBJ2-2	TGTGCCAGCAGCGACGGGACAGGGTACACCGGGGAGCTGTTTTTT	CASSDGTGYTGELFF
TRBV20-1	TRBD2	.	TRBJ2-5	TGCAGTGCTAGCGCGAGGAGCGGGAGGTGGGAAGAGACCCAGTACTTC	CSASARSGRWEETQYF
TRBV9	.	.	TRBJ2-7	TGTGCCAGCAGCGTAGAAGGTGAGGCGGGAAACGAGCAGTACTTC	CASSVEGEAGNEQYF
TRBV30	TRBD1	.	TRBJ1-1	TGTGCCGGTACCGGGACAGCGAACACTGAAGCTTTCTTT	CAGTGTANTEAFF
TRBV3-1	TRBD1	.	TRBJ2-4	TGTGCCAGCAGCCGCCAGGGGGCCATTCAGTACTTC	CASSRQGAIQYF
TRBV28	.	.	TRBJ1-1	TGTGCCAGCAGGGTTTGGTCTGAAGCTTTCTTT	CASRVWSEAFF
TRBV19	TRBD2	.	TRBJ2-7	TGTGCCAGTAGTACCCCGGGACTATCTTACGAGCAGTACTTC	CASSTPGLSYEQYF
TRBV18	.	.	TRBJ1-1	TGTGCCAGCTCACCGATAAGGGACACTGAAGCTTTCTTT	CASSPIRDTEAFF
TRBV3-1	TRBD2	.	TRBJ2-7	TGTGCCAGCAGCCCTCTCCGAGCGGGAGGGAGGGAGCAGTACTTC	CASSPLRAGGREQYF
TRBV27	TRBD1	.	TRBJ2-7	TGTGCCAGCAGTTTAGGCCCGGGACAGCCATACGAGCAGTACTTC	CASSLGPGQPYEQYF
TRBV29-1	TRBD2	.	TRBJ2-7	TGCAGCTACACCCGTGGGCAGCGGGGCTACGAGCAGTACTTC	CSYTRGQRGYEQYF
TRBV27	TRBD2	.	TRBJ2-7	TGTGCCAGCAGTTTACAATGGACTAGCGGGAGAAAGTACTTC	CASSLQWTSGRKYF
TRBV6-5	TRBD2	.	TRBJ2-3	TGTGCCAGCAGTTACTCGCGCGGGAGAGCAGATACGCAGTATTTT	CASSYSRGRADTQYF
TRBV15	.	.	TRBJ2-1	TGTGCCACCAGCAGGGGTACAGCATACAATGAGCAGTTCTTC	CATSRGTAYNEQFF
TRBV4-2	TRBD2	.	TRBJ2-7	TGTGCCAGCAGCCCCCGACTAGCCGGCGAGCAGTACTTC	CASSPRLAGEQYF
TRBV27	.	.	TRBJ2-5	TGTGCCAGGAGATCAGGGCCCCAAGAGACCCAGTACTTC	CARRSGPQETQYF
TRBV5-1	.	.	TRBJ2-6	TGCGCCAGCAGCTTGGAGGGGGCTGGGGCCAACGTCCTGACTTTC	CASSLEGAGANVLTF
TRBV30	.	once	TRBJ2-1	TGTGCCTGGATTAGAGGGCCCTCCTACAATGAGCAGTTCTTC	CAWIRGPSYNEQFF
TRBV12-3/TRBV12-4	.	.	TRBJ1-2	TGTGCCAGCAGTAACGACCGTAACTATGGCTACACCTTC	CASSNDRNYGYTF
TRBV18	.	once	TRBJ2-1	TGTGCCAGCTCCCTGTCTGGGGGGGAGCAGTTCTTC	CASSLSGGEQFF
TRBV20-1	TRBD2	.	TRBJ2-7	TGCAGTGCTAGAGAAGGGACTAGCGGTTACGAGCAGTACTTC	CSAREGTSGYEQYF
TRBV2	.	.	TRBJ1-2	TGTGCCAGCAGTGAAGACGCGCTGGTATTGAGCTACACCTTC	CASSEDALVLSYTF
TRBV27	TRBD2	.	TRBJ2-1	TGTGCCAGCAGTTCCTTAGCGGGAGTGGGCTACAATGAGCAGTTCTTC	CASSSLAGVGYNEQFF
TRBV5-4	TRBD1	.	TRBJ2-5	TGTGCCAGCAGCGGGGGACAGGGAGGAATCAGAGAGACCCAGTACTTC	CASSGGQGGIRETQYF